Listed below are T cell receptor beta chains from one sample, sequenced in a study of blood T cell repertoires in COVID-19. Data came from immunoSEQ multiplex PCR; TCRdb stores just in-frame clones and leaves some out. The sample consists of approximately 220,000 clones, approximately 86% of them appearing once. The sequenced sample was PBMCs or T cells enriched from blood (not recorded which). The receptors were sampled from a woman aged 25-40 years with acute COVID-19. CDR3s include the opening cysteine and the closing phenylalanine or tryptophan. A D gene is named only where the DNA matches it firmly. Expanded clones are given a class, and other clones once, few, many or no size at all.

abundance,d_gene,j_gene,v_gene,CDR3nt,CDR3aa
NA,TRBD2,TRBJ2-1,TRBV2,TGTGCCAGCAGTGTTGAGCGGGGGGACTCTAATGAGCAGTTCTTC,CASSVERGDSNEQFF
NA,TRBD1,TRBJ2-7,TRBV18,TGTGCCAGCTCACGCTCCGGGACAGGGGGCCACGAGCAGTACTTC,CASSRSGTGGHEQYF
NA,TRBD1,TRBJ2-5,TRBV4-1,TGCGCCAGCAGCCAACTATGGACAGGTCCATCTCAAGAGACCCAGTACTTC,CASSQLWTGPSQETQYF
NA,NA,TRBJ1-1,TRBV5-4,TGTGCCTGTAGCAACAGGTTAAACACTGAAGCTTTCTTT,CACSNRLNTEAFF
NA,TRBD1,TRBJ1-2,TRBV13,TGTGCCAGCAGTCCCGACAGGGAACATGGCTACACCTTC,CASSPDREHGYTF
once,NA,TRBJ1-3,TRBV5-4,TGTGCCAGCAGCCCCCAGGGCGTGGGGAGAAACACCATATATTTT,CASSPQGVGRNTIYF
NA,NA,TRBJ2-2,TRBV9,TGTGCCAGCAGCGTAGAGGGGTCTTCAACCGGGGAGCTGTTTTTT,CASSVEGSSTGELFF
NA,NA,TRBJ1-1,TRBV6-5,TGTGCCAGCAGTTACTTACGAGTCACTGAAGCTTTCTTT,CASSYLRVTEAFF
NA,NA,TRBJ1-1,TRBV2,TGTGCCAGCAGTTCCGGTGAAGCTTTCTTT,CASSSGEAFF
NA,TRBD2,TRBJ2-2,TRBV6-5,TGTGCCACCGGGGGGAGGAACACCGGGGAGCTGTTTTTT,CATGGRNTGELFF
NA,NA,TRBJ2-1,TRBV18,TGTGCCAGCTCCCCGAGCCAGGGGAGTGAGCAGTTCTTC,CASSPSQGSEQFF
NA,TRBD2,TRBJ2-5,TRBV6-2/TRBV6-3,TGTGCCAGCAGTTACCAAGCCAGGAAGACTAGCGGGGGGCAAGAGACCCAGTACTTC,CASSYQARKTSGGQETQYF
NA,NA,TRBJ1-5,TRBV6-1,TGTGCCAGCAGTGAGAAGCGACGCATGGGCAATCAGCCCCAGCATTTT,CASSEKRRMGNQPQHF
NA,NA,TRBJ1-5,TRBV3-1/TRBV3-2,TGTGCCAGCAGCCATTCTTTAAGCGGGGATCCGCAGTCCCAGCATTTT,CASSHSLSGDPQSQHF
NA,TRBD2,TRBJ2-3,TRBV14,TGTGCCAGCAGCCATGCCGGGGGGTGGAGCACAGATACGCAGTATTTT,CASSHAGGWSTDTQYF
once,NA,TRBJ1-1,TRBV27,TGTGCCAGCAGTTCGGACAGATGGGTCACTGAAGCTTTCTTT,CASSSDRWVTEAFF
NA,NA,TRBJ2-7,TRBV11-2,TGTGCCAGCAGCTTAGGGGCCATCTACGAGCAGTACTTC,CASSLGAIYEQYF
NA,TRBD2,TRBJ2-3,TRBV18,TGTGCCAGCTCACCAGGGACTAGCGGAGATACGCAGTATTTT,CASSPGTSGDTQYF
NA,NA,TRBJ1-1,TRBV30,TGTGCCTGGGGGGACGGGAAGAACACTGAAGCTTTCTTT,CAWGDGKNTEAFF
NA,NA,TRBJ2-7,TRBV3-1/TRBV3-2,TGTGCCAGCAGCCAAGTTTTCCAGGGCGGCGAGCAGTACTTC,CASSQVFQGGEQYF
NA,NA,TRBJ2-2,TRBV5-1,TGCGCCAGCAGCTCCGGACTGCCCGGGGAGCTGTTTTTT,CASSSGLPGELFF
many,TRBD1,TRBJ2-6,TRBV6-4,TGTGCCAGCGGGGACAGGGGGGGCCTCTCTGGGGCCAACGTCCTGACTTTC,CASGDRGGLSGANVLTF
NA,NA,TRBJ1-1,TRBV9,TGTGCCAGCAGCGTAGGGAGGACTGCGATGAACACTGAAGCTTTCTTT,CASSVGRTAMNTEAFF
NA,TRBD1,TRBJ1-4,TRBV7-9,TGTGCCAGCAGCCCGACGAAGGGGGCTGGGAGTGAAAAACTGTTTTTT,CASSPTKGAGSEKLFF
NA,NA,TRBJ2-7,TRBV7-9,TGTGCCAGCACCGAGATTCAGGGGAACGAGCAGTACTTC,CASTEIQGNEQYF
medium-sized,TRBD2,TRBJ2-5,TRBV3-1/TRBV3-2,TGTGCCAGCAGCCAAGGACTAGCGGGGGGGGAGACCCAGTACTTC,CASSQGLAGGETQYF
NA,NA,TRBJ2-7,TRBV12-3/TRBV12-4,TGTGCCAGCAGTTCTTCCTACGAGCAGTACTTC,CASSSSYEQYF
NA,TRBD1,TRBJ1-5,TRBV7-2,TGTGCCAGCAGCGTGACAGGGGTCGGCAATCAGCCCCAGCATTTT,CASSVTGVGNQPQHF
NA,NA,TRBJ1-5,TRBV28,TGTGCCAGCAGTTTACCAGGGGAGTATCAGCCCCAGCATTTT,CASSLPGEYQPQHF
NA,TRBD2,TRBJ2-2,TRBV4-2,TGTGCCAGCATGCCGGGACTAGCCGACTATGGGGAGCTGTTTTTT,CASMPGLADYGELFF
once,NA,TRBJ1-2,TRBV24-1,TGTGCCACCAGTGATGTCGACAGCGGCTACACCTTC,CATSDVDSGYTF
NA,TRBD2,TRBJ2-3,TRBV10-3,TGTGCCATCAGTGAGTCGCCGGGACTAGCGAAGGTCACAGATACGCAGTATTTT,CAISESPGLAKVTDTQYF
NA,NA,TRBJ1-1,TRBV10-3,TGTGCCATCAGTGAGTCAGGGGCATTGAACACTGAAGCTTTCTTT,CAISESGALNTEAFF
NA,NA,TRBJ1-2,TRBV6-5,TGTGCCAGCAGTTACACGAGCGGATATAGGTTTGGCTACACCTTC,CASSYTSGYRFGYTF
NA,NA,TRBJ2-7,TRBV7-8,TGTGCCAGCAGCCAATCGACAGGCGAGCAGTACTTC,CASSQSTGEQYF
NA,NA,TRBJ2-1,TRBV11-2,TGTGCCAGCAGCCCCTCCCCGGCGGAACAGTTCTTC,CASSPSPAEQFF
few,NA,TRBJ2-2,TRBV7-2,TGTGCCAGCAGATACCCTAAGGGAGGAACTAACACCGGGGAGCTGTTTTTT,CASRYPKGGTNTGELFF
NA,TRBD1,TRBJ1-2,TRBV19,TGTGCCAGTAGCCAGGGGGTGGCTGGCTACACCTTC,CASSQGVAGYTF
NA,TRBD1,TRBJ2-3,TRBV5-1,TGCGCCAGCAGCTTGAATGGCAGGGGGACATTCACGGATACGCAGTATTTT,CASSLNGRGTFTDTQYF
once,NA,TRBJ2-1,TRBV11-2,TGTGCCAGCAGACATTGGGGCAGGAGCTCCTACAATGAGCAGTTCTTC,CASRHWGRSSYNEQFF
NA,TRBD1,TRBJ1-1,TRBV29-1,TGCAGCGTGGACAGGTTGAACACTGAAGCTTTCTTT,CSVDRLNTEAFF
once,TRBD2,TRBJ2-1,TRBV4-3,TGCGCCAACTACTGGCGGGGGGGCTACAATGAGCAGTTCTTC,CANYWRGGYNEQFF
NA,TRBD2,TRBJ2-1,TRBV2,TGTGCCACCAAGGGGCCGGGACTAGCGGGGGAAGCCATCTACAATGAGCAGTTCTTC,CATKGPGLAGEAIYNEQFF
NA,TRBD1,TRBJ1-4,TRBV29-1,TGCAGCGTCAAATCTACAGGGGGCGCCGGAAAACTGTTTTTT,CSVKSTGGAGKLFF
once,TRBD1,TRBJ2-1,TRBV27,TGTGCCAGCAGTTCGGCCGGGACAGGGTTGAATGAGCAGTTCTTC,CASSSAGTGLNEQFF
once,NA,TRBJ1-1,TRBV5-1,TGCGCCAGCAGCTTGGGTCAGGGGCTCAAGAACACTGAAGCTTTCTTT,CASSLGQGLKNTEAFF
NA,TRBD2,TRBJ2-7,TRBV3-1/TRBV3-2,TGTGCCAGCAGCCACCCCCAGGGGACTAGTGTCTACGAGCAGTACTTC,CASSHPQGTSVYEQYF
NA,NA,TRBJ1-1,TRBV3-1/TRBV3-2,TGTGCCAGCAGCCAAAAGAGTGAGGATACTGAAGCTTTCTTT,CASSQKSEDTEAFF
NA,NA,TRBJ2-3,TRBV9,TGTGCCAGCAGCGTAGAGGGAGGGGGTCGCACAGATACGCAGTATTTT,CASSVEGGGRTDTQYF
NA,NA,TRBJ2-7,TRBV4-3,TGCGCCAGCAGCAGGGGCGCGCAATACGAGCAGTACTTC,CASSRGAQYEQYF
NA,NA,TRBJ1-1,TRBV7-8,TGTGCCAGCAGCTACCGTGAGGGCACCACTGAAGCTTTCTTT,CASSYREGTTEAFF
NA,TRBD1,TRBJ2-7,TRBV5-1,TGCGCCAGCTTCGACGGACAGGGAATATACGAGCAGTACTTC,CASFDGQGIYEQYF
NA,TRBD1,TRBJ1-5,TRBV4-3,TGCGCCAGCAGCCAAGATTATCGGACAGGACCATGGTCCCAGCATTTT,CASSQDYRTGPWSQHF
NA,TRBD2,TRBJ2-1,TRBV5-4,TGTGCCAGCAGCTTACTAGCGGGGGCCGACAATGAGCAGTTCTTC,CASSLLAGADNEQFF
NA,NA,TRBJ1-2,TRBV5-4,TGTGCCAGCAGCTTGGATGGACAAGGGGGCTACACCTTC,CASSLDGQGGYTF
NA,NA,TRBJ2-7,TRBV7-2,TGTGCCAGCAGCTTAGACTCAACCTACGAGCAGTACTTC,CASSLDSTYEQYF
once,TRBD2,TRBJ2-3,TRBV5-1,TGCGCCAGCAGCTTGGAAGCGGGGAGCACAGATACGCAGTATTTT,CASSLEAGSTDTQYF
NA,NA,TRBJ1-2,TRBV7-9,TGTGCCAGCAGTCCAGACAGCCTCTATGGCTACACCTTC,CASSPDSLYGYTF